The clone carrying this TCR beta chain qualifies as medium-sized. Its matching antigen is unknown. Rearranged V-D-J TRB sequences were amplified with a mixed TRB-A/B primer pool. From the multiplex PCR reads, TCRdb called clonotypes with MiXCR, one entry per CDR3 protein. The repertoire has several thousand distinct CDR3 sequences, 25% to 40% of them found once; the top ten carry around 19%. This specimen belongs to a study of T cell repertoires in aging, cancer and after chemotherapy. General study results and limits: In each cancer cohort, median generation probability increased across chemotherapy, suggesting thymic output rebounded.

Amplification of TCR beta used genomic DNA extracted from peripheral blood. This TCR was recovered from a human donor with a blood cancer. The donor label of this sample is uncertain. The material sequenced was blood.

In DNA form, the CDR3 reads TGTGCCAGCAGGAGGGGGCCGGGGGAGACCCAGTACTTC. It specifies CASRRGPGETQYF. The chain couples TRBV27 to TRBJ2-5, with 7 bases lining up with TRBD1. V shed 6 bases and J 5 bases; nucleotides not matched to a gene: 6. The CDR3 length is 13 residues. The germline CDR1 and CDR2 sequences are MNHEY and SMNVEV (reference sequence).